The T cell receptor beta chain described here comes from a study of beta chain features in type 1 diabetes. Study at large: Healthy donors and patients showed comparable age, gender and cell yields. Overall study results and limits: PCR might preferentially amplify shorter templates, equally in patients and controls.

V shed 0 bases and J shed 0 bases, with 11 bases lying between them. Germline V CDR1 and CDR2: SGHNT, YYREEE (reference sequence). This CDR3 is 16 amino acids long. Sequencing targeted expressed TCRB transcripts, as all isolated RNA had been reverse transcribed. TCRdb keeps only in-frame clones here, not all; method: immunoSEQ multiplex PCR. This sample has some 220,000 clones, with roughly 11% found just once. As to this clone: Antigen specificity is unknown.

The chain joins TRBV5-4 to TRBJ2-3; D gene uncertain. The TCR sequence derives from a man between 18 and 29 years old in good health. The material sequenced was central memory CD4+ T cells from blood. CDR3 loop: CASSLGGRSSTDTQYF. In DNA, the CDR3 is TGTGCCAGCAGCTTGGGAGGCAGGTCTAGCACAGATACGCAGTATTTT. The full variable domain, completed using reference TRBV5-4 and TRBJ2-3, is ETGVTQSPTHLIKTRGQQVTLRCSSQSGHNTVSWYQQALGQGPQFIFQYYREEENGRGNFPPRFSGLQFPNYSSELNVNALELDDSALYLCASSLGGRSSTDTQYFGPGTRLTVL.